Listed below are T cell receptor beta chains from one sample, sequenced in a study of persistence of HIV-infected CD4 T cells. Method: immunoSEQ multiplex PCR; TCRdb's copy keeps in-frame clones and lacks some. The table has roughly 41,000 clones, 87% seen once. No antigen has been assigned to these receptors. This sample comprised CD4+ T cells sorted from PBMCs after approximately 19-hour stimulation, obtained from a patient who received antiretroviral therapy. The receptors come from an adult man with HIV who was CMV-seropositive. Both conserved end residues are part of each CDR3. The order of the fields is J gene, D gene, clone size, V gene, CDR3 protein, CDR3 DNA. The D gene is left open where the match is weak. Not every row has a clone size; where given, it reads once, few, many or a size class.

j_gene: TRBJ1-1
d_gene: NA
abundance: NA
v_gene: TRBV11-3
CDR3aa: CASSLQGTKAFF
CDR3nt: TGTGCCAGCAGCCTCCAAGGGACAAAGGCTTTCTTT

j_gene: TRBJ1-4
d_gene: TRBD1
abundance: NA
v_gene: TRBV5-6
CDR3aa: CASSLWAGGYEKLFF
CDR3nt: TGTGCCAGCAGCTTGTGGGCAGGGGGCTATGAAAAACTGTTTTTT

j_gene: TRBJ1-1
d_gene: TRBD1
abundance: NA
v_gene: TRBV27
CDR3aa: CASSLYYLPGQGPNTEAFF
CDR3nt: TGTGCCAGCAGTCTTTATTATCTACCGGGACAGGGGCCTAACACTGAAGCTTTCTTT

j_gene: TRBJ2-1
d_gene: NA
abundance: NA
v_gene: TRBV10-3
CDR3aa: CAISERDGLGGNEQFF
CDR3nt: TGTGCCATCAGTGAGCGAGACGGCCTAGGGGGAAATGAGCAGTTCTTC

j_gene: TRBJ2-5
d_gene: NA
abundance: NA
v_gene: TRBV27
CDR3aa: CASSLSRGLETQYF
CDR3nt: TGTGCCAGCAGTTTATCAAGAGGGTTAGAGACCCAGTACTTC

j_gene: TRBJ2-5
d_gene: NA
abundance: NA
v_gene: TRBV9
CDR3aa: CASSVARGETQYF
CDR3nt: TGTGCCAGCAGCGTAGCCCGCGGTGAGACCCAGTACTTC

j_gene: TRBJ1-6
d_gene: NA
abundance: once
v_gene: TRBV19
CDR3aa: CASSSDRRNSLLHF
CDR3nt: TGTGCCAGTAGTTCGGATCGGCGGAATTCACTCCTCCACTTT

j_gene: TRBJ1-1
d_gene: NA
abundance: NA
v_gene: TRBV18
CDR3aa: CASSPEARDTEAFF
CDR3nt: TGTGCCAGCTCACCCGAGGCGCGGGACACTGAAGCTTTCTTT

j_gene: TRBJ1-4
d_gene: NA
abundance: NA
v_gene: TRBV10-3
CDR3aa: CAISERTGEKLFF
CDR3nt: TGTGCCATCAGTGAACGGACGGGTGAAAAACTGTTTTTT

j_gene: TRBJ2-2
d_gene: NA
abundance: NA
v_gene: TRBV19
CDR3aa: CASSIKGQNTGELFF
CDR3nt: TGTGCCAGTAGTATTAAAGGACAGAACACCGGGGAGCTGTTTTTT

j_gene: TRBJ2-4
d_gene: NA
abundance: NA
v_gene: TRBV6-5
CDR3aa: CASSPAGIAKNIQYF
CDR3nt: TGTGCCAGCAGCCCAGCAGGGATAGCCAAAAACATTCAGTACTTC

j_gene: TRBJ1-5
d_gene: NA
abundance: few
v_gene: TRBV6-1
CDR3aa: CASSEAGQLNQPQHF
CDR3nt: TGTGCCAGCAGTGAAGCGGGCCAGCTCAATCAGCCCCAGCATTTT

j_gene: TRBJ2-3
d_gene: NA
abundance: NA
v_gene: TRBV18
CDR3aa: CASSPPGFGAATDTQYF
CDR3nt: TGTGCCAGCTCACCACCGGGGTTTGGGGCAGCCACAGATACGCAGTATTTT

j_gene: TRBJ1-4
d_gene: NA
abundance: NA
v_gene: TRBV6-6
CDR3aa: CASSPRPKRFTNEKLFF
CDR3nt: TGTGCCAGCAGTCCCAGACCCAAGAGATTTACTAATGAAAAACTGTTTTTT

j_gene: TRBJ2-6
d_gene: NA
abundance: once
v_gene: TRBV4-2
CDR3aa: CASSQSDRNSGANVLTF
CDR3nt: TGTGCCAGCAGCCAATCTGACAGGAACTCTGGGGCCAACGTCCTGACTTTC

j_gene: TRBJ1-2
d_gene: NA
abundance: NA
v_gene: TRBV2
CDR3aa: CASRLQSYGYTF
CDR3nt: TGTGCCAGCAGATTACAGAGTTATGGCTACACCTTC

j_gene: TRBJ1-1
d_gene: NA
abundance: NA
v_gene: TRBV5-1
CDR3aa: CASSPGKGNTEAFF
CDR3nt: TGCGCCAGCAGCCCCGGAAAGGGGAACACTGAAGCTTTCTTT

j_gene: TRBJ2-7
d_gene: NA
abundance: few
v_gene: TRBV19
CDR3aa: CASSIDSIAYEQYF
CDR3nt: TGTGCCAGTAGTATAGACAGCATAGCCTACGAGCAGTACTTC

j_gene: TRBJ2-7
d_gene: NA
abundance: NA
v_gene: TRBV27
CDR3aa: CASSFAGEQYF
CDR3nt: TGTGCCAGCAGTTTTGCCGGCGAGCAGTACTTC

j_gene: TRBJ1-5
d_gene: NA
abundance: few
v_gene: TRBV19
CDR3aa: CASKRQDGQPQHF
CDR3nt: TGTGCCAGTAAGAGGCAGGATGGTCAGCCCCAGCATTTT

j_gene: TRBJ1-1
d_gene: NA
abundance: NA
v_gene: TRBV29-1
CDR3aa: CSVGQGLWTEAFF
CDR3nt: TGCAGCGTTGGTCAGGGTCTTTGGACTGAAGCTTTCTTT

j_gene: TRBJ1-1
d_gene: NA
abundance: NA
v_gene: TRBV15
CDR3aa: CATSTRTVNTEAFF
CDR3nt: TGTGCCACCAGCACCCGGACGGTGAACACTGAAGCTTTCTTT

j_gene: TRBJ2-2
d_gene: NA
abundance: few
v_gene: TRBV2
CDR3aa: CASRATTGANTGELFF
CDR3nt: TGTGCCAGCAGGGCTACGACAGGTGCGAACACCGGGGAGCTGTTTTTT

j_gene: TRBJ2-3
d_gene: TRBD2
abundance: NA
v_gene: TRBV7-7
CDR3aa: CASSCWTSGREWGTDTQYF
CDR3nt: TGTGCCAGCAGCTGTTGGACTAGCGGGAGGGAATGGGGCACAGATACGCAGTATTTT

j_gene: TRBJ2-1
d_gene: TRBD2
abundance: NA
v_gene: TRBV18
CDR3aa: CASSSLAGGTYNEQFF
CDR3nt: TGTGCCAGCTCATCACTAGCGGGGGGCACCTACAATGAGCAGTTCTTC

j_gene: TRBJ2-5
d_gene: NA
abundance: NA
v_gene: TRBV27
CDR3aa: CASSLKGRGDQETQYF
CDR3nt: TGTGCCAGCAGTTTAAAAGGGAGGGGGGACCAAGAGACCCAGTACTTC

j_gene: TRBJ1-1
d_gene: NA
abundance: NA
v_gene: TRBV19
CDR3aa: CASRNQGNTEAFF
CDR3nt: TGTGCCAGTAGGAACCAAGGGAACACTGAAGCTTTCTTT

j_gene: TRBJ1-5
d_gene: NA
abundance: NA
v_gene: TRBV19
CDR3aa: CASSIGREQPQHF
CDR3nt: TGTGCCAGTAGTATAGGTCGGGAACAGCCCCAGCATTTT

j_gene: TRBJ1-2
d_gene: TRBD1
abundance: NA
v_gene: TRBV19
CDR3aa: CASNTKDRGPYGYTF
CDR3nt: TGTGCCAGCAACACCAAAGACAGGGGGCCTTATGGCTACACCTTC

j_gene: TRBJ2-6
d_gene: TRBD1
abundance: NA
v_gene: TRBV5-1
CDR3aa: CASSAGQGSGANVLTF
CDR3nt: TGCGCCAGCAGCGCGGGACAGGGATCTGGGGCCAACGTCCTGACTTTC

j_gene: TRBJ1-1
d_gene: TRBD1
abundance: NA
v_gene: TRBV29-1
CDR3aa: CSGQPGTGATEAFF
CDR3nt: TGCAGCGGGCAGCCCGGGACAGGAGCAACTGAAGCTTTCTTT

j_gene: TRBJ1-1
d_gene: NA
abundance: NA
v_gene: TRBV6-6
CDR3aa: CASSLQGLPNTEAFF
CDR3nt: TGTGCCAGCAGTTTGCAGGGGCTACCGAACACTGAAGCTTTCTTT

j_gene: TRBJ2-5
d_gene: NA
abundance: few
v_gene: TRBV19
CDR3aa: CASSSRPRETQYF
CDR3nt: TGTGCCAGTAGTAGCAGACCCCGGGAGACCCAGTACTTC

j_gene: TRBJ2-5
d_gene: NA
abundance: once
v_gene: TRBV19
CDR3aa: CASSGSKVGTQYF
CDR3nt: TGTGCCAGTAGTGGCAGTAAGGTTGGGACCCAGTACTTC

j_gene: TRBJ2-2
d_gene: NA
abundance: NA
v_gene: TRBV6-5
CDR3aa: CASSLNRESGELFF
CDR3nt: TGTGCCAGCAGTTTAAACAGGGAATCCGGGGAGCTGTTTTTT

j_gene: TRBJ1-1
d_gene: NA
abundance: NA
v_gene: TRBV5-6
CDR3aa: CASSRGGRDTEAFF
CDR3nt: TGTGCCAGCAGCCGTGGCGGCAGGGACACTGAAGCTTTCTTT

j_gene: TRBJ2-5
d_gene: NA
abundance: NA
v_gene: TRBV29-1
CDR3aa: CSVEQETQYF
CDR3nt: TGCAGCGTCGAACAAGAGACCCAGTACTTC